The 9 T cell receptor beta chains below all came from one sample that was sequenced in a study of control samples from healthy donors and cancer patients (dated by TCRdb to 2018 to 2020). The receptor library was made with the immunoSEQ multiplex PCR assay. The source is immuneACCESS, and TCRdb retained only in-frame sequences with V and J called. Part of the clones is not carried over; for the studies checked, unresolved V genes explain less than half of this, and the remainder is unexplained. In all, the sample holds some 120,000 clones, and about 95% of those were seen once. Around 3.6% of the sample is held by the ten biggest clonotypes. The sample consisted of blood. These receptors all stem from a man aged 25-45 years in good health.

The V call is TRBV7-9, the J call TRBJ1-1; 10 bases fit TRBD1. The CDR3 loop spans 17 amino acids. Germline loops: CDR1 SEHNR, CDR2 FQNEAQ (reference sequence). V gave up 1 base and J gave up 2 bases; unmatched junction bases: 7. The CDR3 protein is CASSLGIWDRGNTEAFF. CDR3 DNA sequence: TGTGCCAGCAGCTTAGGGATTTGGGACAGGGGCAACACTGAAGCTTTCTTT.

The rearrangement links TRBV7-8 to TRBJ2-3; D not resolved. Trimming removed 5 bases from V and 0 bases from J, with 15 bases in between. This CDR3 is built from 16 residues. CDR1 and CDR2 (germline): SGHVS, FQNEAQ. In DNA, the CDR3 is TGTGCCAGCAGCCCCAGAAGTAAGGGAAGCACAGATACGCAGTATTTT. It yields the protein CASSPRSKGSTDTQYF.

CDR3: CAWSLNGIYGYTF. CDR3 nucleotide sequence: TGTGCCTGGAGTCTAAACGGAATCTATGGCTACACCTTC. The chain joins TRBV30 to TRBJ1-2; D is undetermined. The CDR3 runs 13 residues. Trimming cost V 2 bases and J 4 bases, with 11 bases left between them. Germline CDR1 and CDR2: GTSNPN and SVGIG (reference sequence).

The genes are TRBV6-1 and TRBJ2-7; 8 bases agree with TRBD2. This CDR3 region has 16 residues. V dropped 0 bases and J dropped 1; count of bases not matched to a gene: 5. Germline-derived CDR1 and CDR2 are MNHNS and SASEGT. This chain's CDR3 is CASSEAPSGPSYEQYF. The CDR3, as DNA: TGTGCCAGCAGTGAAGCTCCTAGCGGGCCGTCCTACGAGCAGTACTTC.

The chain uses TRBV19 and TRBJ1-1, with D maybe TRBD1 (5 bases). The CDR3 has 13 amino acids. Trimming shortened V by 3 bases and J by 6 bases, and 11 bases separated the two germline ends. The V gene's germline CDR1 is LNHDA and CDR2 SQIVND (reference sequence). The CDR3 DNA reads TGTGCCAGTAGTATCGGGGGGAGGGCTGAAGCTTTCTTT. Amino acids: CASSIGGRAEAFF. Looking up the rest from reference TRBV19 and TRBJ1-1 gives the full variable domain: DGGITQSPKYLFRKEGQNVTLSCEQNLNHDAMYWYRQDPGQGLRLIYYSQIVNDFQKGDIAEGYSVSREKKESFPLTVTSAQKNPTAFYLCASSIGGRAEAFFGQGTRLTVV.

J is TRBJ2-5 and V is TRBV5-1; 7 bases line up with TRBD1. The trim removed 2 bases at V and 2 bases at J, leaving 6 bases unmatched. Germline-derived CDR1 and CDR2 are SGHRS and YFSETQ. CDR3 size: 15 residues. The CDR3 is CASSFSRGQQETQYF. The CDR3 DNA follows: TGCGCCAGCAGCTTCAGCCGGGGACAGCAAGAGACCCAGTACTTC.

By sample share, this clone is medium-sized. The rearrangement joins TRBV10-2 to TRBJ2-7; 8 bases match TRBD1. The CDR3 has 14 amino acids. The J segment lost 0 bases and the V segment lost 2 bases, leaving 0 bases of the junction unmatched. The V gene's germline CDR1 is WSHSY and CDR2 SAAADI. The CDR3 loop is CASSETGGSYEQYF. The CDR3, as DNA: TGCGCCAGCAGTGAGACAGGGGGCTCCTACGAGCAGTACTTC.

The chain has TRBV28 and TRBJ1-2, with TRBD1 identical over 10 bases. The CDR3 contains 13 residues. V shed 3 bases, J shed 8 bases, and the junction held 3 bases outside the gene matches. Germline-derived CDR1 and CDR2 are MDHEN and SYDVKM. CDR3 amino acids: CASSLAGQGGYTF. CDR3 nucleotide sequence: TGTGCCAGCAGTTTGGCGGGACAGGGGGGCTACACCTTC.

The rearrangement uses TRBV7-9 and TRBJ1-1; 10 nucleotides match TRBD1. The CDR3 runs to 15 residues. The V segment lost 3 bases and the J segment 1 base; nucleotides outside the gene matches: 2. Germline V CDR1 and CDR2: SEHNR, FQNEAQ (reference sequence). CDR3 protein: CASSLGDRGNTEAFF. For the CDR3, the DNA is TGTGCCAGCAGCTTGGGGGACAGGGGGAACACTGAAGCTTTCTTT.